This is a list of T cell receptor beta chains from one sample in a study of cytomegalovirus exposure and HLA in healthy donors. The table came from immunoSEQ multiplex PCR; TCRdb's copy has only in-frame clones and leaves some out. The sample lists about 200,000 clones; 70% to 80% were seen once. Sequenced material: PBMCs. These receptor sequences come from a male donor in good health and CMV-seropositive. Both conserved end residues are part of each CDR3. The D gene is left open where the match is weak. Clone sizes are given selectively: once, few, many, or a class where the clone is expanded.

CDR3 DNA	CDR3 protein	V gene	J gene	D gene	clone size
TGTGCCAGCAGCACCGGGACAACAATCTACGAGCAGTACTTC	CASSTGTTIYEQYF	TRBV28	TRBJ2-7	-	-
TGTGCCAGCAGCACGGACAGGGGGATTAACACTGAAGCTTTCTTT	CASSTDRGINTEAFF	TRBV7-6	TRBJ1-1	TRBD1	-
TGTGCCAGCAGTCCGTACAGCGGGGGTACCTCTCTAGCCAAAAACATTCAGTACTTC	CASSPYSGGTSLAKNIQYF	TRBV27	TRBJ2-4	TRBD2	once
TGTGCCAGCAGCGTATCAGCAAGGGGTGTCCAAGAGACCCAGTACTTC	CASSVSARGVQETQYF	TRBV9	TRBJ2-5	-	-
TGTGCCATCAGTGCTACGCCGGGACAGGGCGGCTATGGCTACACCTTC	CAISATPGQGGYGYTF	TRBV10-3	TRBJ1-2	TRBD1	-
TGTGCCAGCTCAACTACCTACAGCACAGATACGCAGTATTTT	CASSTTYSTDTQYF	TRBV18	TRBJ2-3	-	few
TGTGCCAGCAGTTCCGACAGAAGTTATTCACCCCTCCACTTT	CASSSDRSYSPLHF	TRBV7-2	TRBJ1-6	-	-
TGTGCCAGCAGTTACTTTTCGGGGGGGACTGAAGCTTTCTTT	CASSYFSGGTEAFF	TRBV6-5	TRBJ1-1	-	-
TGTGCCAGCAGTTACGCGGAGGGGCGCGAGGAGACCCAGTACTTC	CASSYAEGREETQYF	TRBV6-5	TRBJ2-5	-	-
TGTGCCAGCAGTAAACAGGGATTGAACACTGAAGCTTTCTTT	CASSKQGLNTEAFF	TRBV2	TRBJ1-1	-	few
TGCGCCAGCAGCCAAGAAAAGACAGGGTATAGGCCCCAGCATTTT	CASSQEKTGYRPQHF	TRBV4-3	TRBJ1-5	TRBD1	-
TGTGCCATCAGAGGGACAGGGATGAACACAGATACGCAGTATTTT	CAIRGTGMNTDTQYF	TRBV10-3	TRBJ2-3	TRBD1	-
TGCGCCAGCGGCCGGGACTCAGATATCTACGAGCAGTACTTC	CASGRDSDIYEQYF	TRBV10-2	TRBJ2-7	-	-
TGTGCCAGCAGCTCGAGCCCTTTAGCGGGGAACAATGAGCAGTTCTTC	CASSSSPLAGNNEQFF	TRBV7-3	TRBJ2-1	TRBD2	-
TGTGCCACCGGATCTCATAGCGGCTCCTACGAGCAGTACTTC	CATGSHSGSYEQYF	TRBV15	TRBJ2-7	-	-
TGTGCCAGCAGCCAAGAGCCCGGGACAGGGGGCTACGAGCAGTACTTC	CASSQEPGTGGYEQYF	TRBV4-2	TRBJ2-7	TRBD1	-
TGTGCCAGCAGAGGACAGGCTCTAGCTTTCTTT	CASRGQALAFF	TRBV6-6	TRBJ1-1	TRBD1	-
TGCGCCAGCAGTCCTACCCGGACTAGCGGGAGGGGAGGAACCGGGGAGCTGTTTTTT	CASSPTRTSGRGGTGELFF	TRBV10-1	TRBJ2-2	TRBD2	-
TGTTCCAGCAGCTTAGCGACAGGGTCTATTGAGACCCAGTACTTC	CSSSLATGSIETQYF	TRBV7-9	TRBJ2-5	TRBD1	-
TGTGCCAGCAACACAAATGGGACAGCGCGAACTGACAATGAGCAGTTCTTC	CASNTNGTARTDNEQFF	TRBV21-1	TRBJ2-1	-	-
TGTGCCAGCAGCTACCGGGGGGATACGCAGTATTTT	CASSYRGDTQYF	TRBV7-2	TRBJ2-3	-	once
TGTGCCAGCAGCTTAGGGGGTGCGGGGGGCATCTATGAGCAGTTCTTC	CASSLGGAGGIYEQFF	TRBV7-2	TRBJ2-1	TRBD2	-
TGTGCCAGCAGCTTAGACTCGGACATCCTTTCGCGTGACACTGAAGCTTTCTTT	CASSLDSDILSRDTEAFF	TRBV11-2	TRBJ1-1	-	-
TGCGCCAGCAGCCGAGAGGGACAGGGTTTGGAACTGTTTTTT	CASSREGQGLELFF	TRBV5-1	TRBJ1-4	TRBD1	-
TGTGCCAGCAGTTATGACAGGGGCGATGAGCAGTTCTTC	CASSYDRGDEQFF	TRBV6-1	TRBJ2-1	TRBD1	-
TGTGCCAGTAGTATAGCCCCCAGGGGCGCAGATGAAAAACTGTTTTTT	CASSIAPRGADEKLFF	TRBV19	TRBJ1-4	-	-
TGTGCCAGCACCCCCGGACAGGGGAATTGGGGGGCTTTCTTT	CASTPGQGNWGAFF	TRBV6-1	TRBJ1-1	TRBD1	-
TGTGCCAGCTCACCGGAGGCAGGTCACTACGAGCAGTACTTC	CASSPEAGHYEQYF	TRBV18	TRBJ2-7	-	-
TGTGCCAGCAGCACCGGCTACGAGCAGTACTTC	CASSTGYEQYF	TRBV9	TRBJ2-7	-	-
TGTGCCAGCACCTTGTCCCCGACAGGTCCCCAGTACTTC	CASTLSPTGPQYF	TRBV5-6	TRBJ2-5	-	-
TGTGCCACCAGCAGAGATCAGGGCGGGGAAGAGCCCCAGCATTTT	CATSRDQGGEEPQHF	TRBV15	TRBJ1-5	-	-
TGTGCCAGCAGTTCAAACCTGGGACAGACCAATTCACCCCTCCACTTT	CASSSNLGQTNSPLHF	TRBV2	TRBJ1-6	TRBD1	-
TGTGCCACCAGCAGAGACTCGACTAGCGGGGGCGGAGGTACGCAGTATTTT	CATSRDSTSGGGGTQYF	TRBV15	TRBJ2-3	TRBD2	-
TGTGCCAGCAGCTTATCGGGACTGACGTATCAGCCCCAGCATTTT	CASSLSGLTYQPQHF	TRBV11-2	TRBJ1-5	-	-
TGCGCCAGCAGCTCGGGGGACCAGCACCGCTATGGCTACACCTTC	CASSSGDQHRYGYTF	TRBV5-1	TRBJ1-2	-	-
TGTGCCAGCAGTTCTACAGGGGAACAGCCCCAGCATTTT	CASSSTGEQPQHF	TRBV7-2	TRBJ1-5	TRBD1	-
TGTGCCAGCAGCGGACCGGGACTAAACACCGGGGAGCTGTTTTTT	CASSGPGLNTGELFF	TRBV9	TRBJ2-2	TRBD2	-
TGCGCCAGCAGCAACGACAGGGGGCCCTACAATGAGCAGTTCTTC	CASSNDRGPYNEQFF	TRBV5-1	TRBJ2-1	TRBD1	-
TGTGCCAGCAGCTTCGGGAGGCAGGGGGCGGCCCCCTGGGCGAACACTGAAGCTTTCTTT	CASSFGRQGAAPWANTEAFF	TRBV11-3	TRBJ1-1	TRBD1	once
TGTGCCAGCCACTCACGGGGGATAGGGGAGACCCAGTACTTC	CASHSRGIGETQYF	TRBV5-4	TRBJ2-5	-	few
TGTGCCAGCAGGTCATCCTACCGGACAGATACGCAGTATTTT	CASRSSYRTDTQYF	TRBV5-6	TRBJ2-3	-	-
TGTGCCAGCAGCCTGAACGGGGTCTCCTACGAGCAGTACTTC	CASSLNGVSYEQYF	TRBV5-8	TRBJ2-7	-	-
TGTGCCAGCAGTGAACGGGGAATCTATGGCTACACCTTC	CASSERGIYGYTF	TRBV6-1	TRBJ1-2	-	-
TGCAGCGTTCTAGCGGGACGGAACGAGCAGTACTTC	CSVLAGRNEQYF	TRBV29-1	TRBJ2-7	TRBD2	few
TGTGCCAGCAGCTACCCGGGACAGGGGACTGAAGCTTTCTTT	CASSYPGQGTEAFF	TRBV11-1	TRBJ1-1	TRBD1	once
TGTGCCAGCAGCGTAGAAAGCGGGGGGGGGACCCAGTACTTC	CASSVESGGGTQYF	TRBV9	TRBJ2-5	TRBD2	-
TGTGCCAGCTCACCACCTCTAGCGGTCCAAGAGACCCAGTACTTC	CASSPPLAVQETQYF	TRBV18	TRBJ2-5	TRBD2	few
TGTGCCAGCAGTTACTCCTCGCGGGAGACTGAAGCTTTCTTT	CASSYSSRETEAFF	TRBV6-6	TRBJ1-1	-	-
TGTGCCAGCAGCTTTAGCGGGGGGGCCAGCGGGGAGCTGTTTTTT	CASSFSGGASGELFF	TRBV7-3	TRBJ2-2	TRBD2	-
TGTGCCAGCTCACCTAGACTAGCGGGGGGTTACAATGAGCAGTTCTTC	CASSPRLAGGYNEQFF	TRBV18	TRBJ2-1	TRBD2	-
TGTGCCAGTAGTATTCAGGGCGTTAATGGCTACACCTTC	CASSIQGVNGYTF	TRBV19	TRBJ1-2	-	few
TGTGCCAGCAGCCCTCGCGGACAGAGCCCTGAAGCTTTCTTT	CASSPRGQSPEAFF	TRBV7-2	TRBJ1-1	-	-
TGTGCCAGCAGACGACAGTTCTCCAATGAGCAGTTCTTC	CASRRQFSNEQFF	TRBV6-5	TRBJ2-1	-	-
TGTGCCAGCAGCCTGACGGGAACTGAAGCTTTCTTT	CASSLTGTEAFF	TRBV7-8	TRBJ1-1	-	-
TGTGCCATCAGTGAGTCGACAGGGGCGGGAACCGGGGAGCTGTTTTTT	CAISESTGAGTGELFF	TRBV10-3	TRBJ2-2	TRBD1	-
TGTGCCAGCAGCTTCGGGGGGAGCACTGAAGCTTTCTTT	CASSFGGSTEAFF	TRBV7-2	TRBJ1-1	-	-
TGTGCCAGCAGCTTCCGACTCCTAGCGGGCGAGACCTACAATGAGCAGTTCTTC	CASSFRLLAGETYNEQFF	TRBV7-2	TRBJ2-1	TRBD2	-